This T cell receptor (beta chain) is drawn from a study of T cells in Graves' hyperthyroidism and ophthalmopathy. About this clonotype: Antigen: not known.

Study-level points and caveats: Most thyroid clonotypes that were expanded above 0.001 also turned up in blood.

Thyroid ultrasound, orbital computed tomography, clinical symptoms, and serum thyroxine and TRAb underpinned diagnoses. The CDR3 has 15 amino acids. V lost 5 bases to trimming and J lost 6 bases, with 19 bases between them. Germline assignment: CDR1 SGHTA and CDR2 FQGTGA. Template material for amplifying TCR beta CDR3 regions consisted of RNA transcripts. With the HTBI primer set, the TCR CDR3 went through a first round of RT-PCR. TCRdb used MiXCR to reprocess the multiplex PCR reads, holding one entry per CDR3 protein. In the table there are 800,000 or so distinct CDR3 sequences, around 39% of which are singletons.

This chain joins TRBV7-3 and TRBJ1-1, with D hard to call. Sequencing was done on a sample of blood. This clonotype was sampled from a young man with Graves' hyperthyroidism. The CDR3 coding sequence is TGTGCCAGCAGCCAATTAGAGAGGCCTGTGGCTGAAGCTTTCTTT. It yields the protein CASSQLERPVAEAFF. Looking up the rest from reference TRBV7-3 and TRBJ1-1 gives the full variable domain: GAGVSQTPSNKVTEKGKYVELRCDPISGHTALYWYRQSLGQGPEFLIYFQGTGAADDSGLPNDRFFAVRPEGSVSTLKIQRTERGDSAVYLCASSQLERPVAEAFFGQGTRLTVV.